The TCR beta chain under discussion was sequenced for a study of Ad26.COV2.S vaccination and SARS-CoV-2 variants. The treatment: 15 to 20 received Ad26.COV2.S at low or high dose, single or two shots; about 5 received placebo; per-sample allocation not given. Samples analyzed were those drawn on day 63 after the first vaccine or placebo injection. The CDR3 covers 15 residues. The germline gives CDR1 LNHDA, CDR2 SQIVND (reference sequence). Trimming took 6 bases from V and 0 from J, leaving 12 bases between them. Profiling relied on immunoSEQ multiplex PCR, and the TCRdb table lists in-frame clones only, not all of them. The sample records hundreds of thousands of clones, roughly 91% being singletons.

The chain links TRBV19 to TRBJ2-1; D gene unclear. This receptor was identified in a person between 18 and 59 years old who received the Ad26.COV2.S COVID-19 vaccine or a placebo. The sample was peripheral blood, taken in a trial of Ad26.COV2.S vaccine versus placebo. CDR3 in amino acids: CASSSSSNSYNEQFF. CDR3 DNA: TGTGCCAGTAGCTCTTCCAGTAACTCCTACAATGAGCAGTTCTTC.